The rows below give T cell receptor beta chains drawn from one sample of a study of cytomegalovirus exposure and HLA in healthy donors. This table comes from immunoSEQ multiplex PCR, and its TCRdb copy is limited to in-frame clones, with some not included. The profile shows roughly 130,000 clones, 55% to 75% of them singletons. The specimen sequenced was PBMCs. All receptors derive from a young man in good health and CMV-seropositive. Each CDR3 is given with its conserved first and last residue. The order of the fields is J gene, V gene, clone size, D gene, CDR3 DNA, CDR3 protein. The D gene is left open where the match is weak. Not every row has a clone size; where given, it reads once, few, many or a size class.

TRBJ2-2 TRBV11-2 NA NA TGTGCCAGCAGCTCAATCAGGGGCCGAACCGGGGAGCTGTTTTTT CASSSIRGRTGELFF
TRBJ1-2 TRBV19 NA NA TGTGCCAGTGGTTGGGGGCAGATTAACTATGGCTACACCTTC CASGWGQINYGYTF
TRBJ2-1 TRBV7-9 NA TRBD1 TGTGCCAGCAGCTTACCCCGCTTGACAGGGGCATCCTACAATGAGCAGTTCTTC CASSLPRLTGASYNEQFF
TRBJ1-4 TRBV4-1 NA TRBD1 TGCGCCAGCAGCCTCCGGGACAGGGGGCCTTCCGGGGGAGCTAATGAAAAACTGTTTTTT CASSLRDRGPSGGANEKLFF
TRBJ2-1 TRBV28 NA TRBD2 TGTGCCAGCAGTCGCCACGGGGGGAATGAGCAGTTCTTC CASSRHGGNEQFF
TRBJ2-1 TRBV6-6 NA NA TGTGCCAGCAGTTGGGCGGGGGCCGAAAATGAGCAGTTCTTC CASSWAGAENEQFF
TRBJ2-7 TRBV7-3 NA NA TGTGCCAGCAGCTTAACGGCAGGGTCCTCCTACGAGCAGTACTTC CASSLTAGSSYEQYF
TRBJ2-7 TRBV11-3 few TRBD1 TGTGCCAGCAGCCTTGGGACAGGACCTAACTACGAGCAGTACTTC CASSLGTGPNYEQYF
TRBJ2-5 TRBV7-9 NA NA TGTGCCAGCAGCTCGAATGGTAACAGGGTTCAAGAGACCCAGTACTTC CASSSNGNRVQETQYF
TRBJ1-2 TRBV18 few TRBD1 TGTGCCAGCTCACCAGGACAGGCGGTGGGCTATGGCTACACCTTC CASSPGQAVGYGYTF
TRBJ2-7 TRBV10-2 NA TRBD2 TGCGCCAGCAGGGGGCCTAGCGGGATATCCTACGAGCAGTACTTC CASRGPSGISYEQYF
TRBJ2-7 TRBV4-3 few TRBD2 TGCGCCAGCAGCCAAGAAGGTAGCGGGCCCCACTACGAGCAGTACTTC CASSQEGSGPHYEQYF
TRBJ2-7 TRBV27 NA TRBD1 TGTGCCAGCAGTTTAATCCCGGGGACAGGGTCGTACGGGCAGTACTTC CASSLIPGTGSYGQYF
TRBJ1-5 TRBV19 few NA TGTGCCAGTCTACGGGATCTAACCTTGGGTCAGCCCCAGCATTTT CASLRDLTLGQPQHF
TRBJ2-3 TRBV7-9 once TRBD2 TGTGCCAGCAGCTCAGAGCGGGGTAGCACAGATACGCAGTATTTT CASSSERGSTDTQYF
TRBJ2-3 TRBV6-4 few NA TGTGCCAGCAGTGACTCCAGCGAACGAACCACAGATACGCAGTATTTT CASSDSSERTTDTQYF
TRBJ1-2 TRBV5-4 NA TRBD1 TGTGCCAGCAGCAGATCTAACAGGGGAGCTAACTATGGCTACACCTTC CASSRSNRGANYGYTF
TRBJ1-2 TRBV11-2 once NA TGTGCCAGCAGCTTAAGCGGCGAGAACTATGGCTACACCTTC CASSLSGENYGYTF
TRBJ1-2 TRBV15 NA NA TGTGCCACCAGCAGCCGGGACTTCGGGAGAGGCTACACCTTC CATSSRDFGRGYTF
TRBJ1-4 TRBV29-1 NA NA TGCAGCGTGGGCGGGGGGCAGAGTGAAAAACTGTTTTTT CSVGGGQSEKLFF
TRBJ2-6 TRBV5-1 NA TRBD1 TGCGCCAGCAGCTTCGGGACAGGGGGCTCCGGGGCCAACGTCCTGACTTTC CASSFGTGGSGANVLTF
TRBJ1-3 TRBV5-1 NA NA TGCGCCAGCAGGTCGGAGTCCTCTGGAAACACCATATATTTT CASRSESSGNTIYF
TRBJ2-3 TRBV5-1 NA TRBD1 TGCGCCAGCAGCTTGACAGACAGGGGACGAACAGATACGCAGTATTTT CASSLTDRGRTDTQYF
TRBJ2-5 TRBV2 NA NA TGTGCCAGCAGTCTCTCCCAAGAGACCCAGTACTTC CASSLSQETQYF
TRBJ1-5 TRBV2 few NA TGTGCCAGCATGGTTGAGGGCAATCAGCCCCAGCATTTT CASMVEGNQPQHF
TRBJ2-2 TRBV7-2 NA TRBD1 TGTGCCAGCAGCTTAGTAGGGACAGCGAACACCGGGGAGCTGTTTTTT CASSLVGTANTGELFF
TRBJ2-3 TRBV9 NA TRBD2 TGTGCCAGCAGCGTCGGGATCCTAGCGGGAGGGCCATCAGATACGCAGTATTTT CASSVGILAGGPSDTQYF
TRBJ1-1 TRBV6-5 NA TRBD1 TGTGCCAGCAGTTTGGGACAGGGCTTGGGCACTGAAGCTTTCTTT CASSLGQGLGTEAFF
TRBJ2-3 TRBV5-1 few TRBD2 TGCGCCAGCAGCTTGAATTCCGGGAGGGCCGGCACAGATACGCAGTATTTT CASSLNSGRAGTDTQYF
TRBJ2-3 TRBV12-1 NA NA TGTGCCAGCAGCTTTGCCGGGACAGAAAGTAAGGGGGGTAGCACAGATACGCAGTATTTT CASSFAGTESKGGSTDTQYF
TRBJ2-3 TRBV7-9 NA NA TGTGCCAGCAGCTACGGAGAACCCACAGATACGCAGTATTTT CASSYGEPTDTQYF